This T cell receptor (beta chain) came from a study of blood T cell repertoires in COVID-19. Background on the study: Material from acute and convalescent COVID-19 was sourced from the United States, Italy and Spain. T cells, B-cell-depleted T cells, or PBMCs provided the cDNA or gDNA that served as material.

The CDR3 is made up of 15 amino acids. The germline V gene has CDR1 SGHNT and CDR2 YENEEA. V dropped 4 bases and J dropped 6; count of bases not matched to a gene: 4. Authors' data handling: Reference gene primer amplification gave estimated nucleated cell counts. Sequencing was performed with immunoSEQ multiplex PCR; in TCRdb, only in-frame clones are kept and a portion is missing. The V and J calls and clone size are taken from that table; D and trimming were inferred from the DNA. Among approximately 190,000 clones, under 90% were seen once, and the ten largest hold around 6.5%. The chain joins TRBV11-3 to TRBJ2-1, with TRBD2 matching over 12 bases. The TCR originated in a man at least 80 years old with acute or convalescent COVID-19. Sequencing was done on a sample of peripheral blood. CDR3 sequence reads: CASSSGLAGRNEQFF. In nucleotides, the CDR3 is TGTGCCAGCAGCTCCGGACTAGCGGGGCGCAATGAGCAGTTCTTC.